This passage covers 15 T cell receptor beta chains from one sample sequenced in a study of cytomegalovirus exposure and HLA in healthy donors. 60 Vbeta and 13 Jbeta primers were used in PCR. Profiling relied on immunoSEQ multiplex PCR, and the TCRdb table lists in-frame clones only, not all of them. The sample includes some 220,000 clones, roughly 81% seen only once; the top ten take 0.24%. The sequencing input was PBMCs. Source of these receptors: a girl aged 2 to 9 in good health and CMV-seronegative.

This chain connects TRBV19 to TRBJ1-1, with 12 bases identical to TRBD1. The CDR3 contains 17 residues. In germline, CDR1 is LNHDA, CDR2 SQIVND (reference sequence). The J segment lost 1 base and the V segment lost 5 bases, leaving 8 bases of the junction unmatched. The CDR3: CASSPRDRGLGNTEAFF. In DNA, the CDR3 is TGTGCCAGTAGTCCCCGGGACAGGGGGCTGGGGAACACTGAAGCTTTCTTT.

The chain couples TRBV9 to TRBJ1-5; maybe TRBD1 (6 bases). Germline assignment: CDR1 SGDLS and CDR2 YYNGEE. The CDR3 is made up of 14 amino acids. V lost 3 bases and J 6 bases, leaving 13 bases between the germline ends. DNA for the CDR3: TGTGCCAGCAGCGGAAGCCCAGGGGTTCAGCCCCAGCATTTT. Translating gives CASSGSPGVQPQHF.

In DNA, the CDR3 is TGTGCCAGCAGTCCGTCAGGGGGTAATGGAAACACCATATATTTT. This codes for CASSPSGGNGNTIYF. V is TRBV6-5 and J is TRBJ1-3; 7 bases agree with TRBD1. After removal of 5 bases from V and 3 bases from J, the junction contained 7 bases not matched to a gene. Per the germline V gene, CDR1 is MNHEY and CDR2 is SVGAGI. This CDR3 region has 15 residues.

J is TRBJ2-7 and V is TRBV7-2; D is perhaps TRBD1 (7 bases). Per germline, CDR1 SGHTA and CDR2 FQGNSA. The CDR3 sequence is 16 residues long. Deletions cut 5 bases from V and 2 bases from J, with 19 bases between. CDR3 amino acids: CASSPLVGGGAYEQYF. The CDR3 coding sequence is TGTGCCAGCAGCCCCTTAGTCGGAGGGGGCGCCTACGAGCAGTACTTC.

The gene calls are TRBV4-1 and TRBJ2-7, with D maybe TRBD1 (6 bases). The CDR3 runs 15 residues. Germline assignment: CDR1 MGHRA and CDR2 YSYEKL. Between the trimmed V and J ends, which lost 4 bases and 3 bases, there was a span of 16 bases. CDR3 coding DNA: TGCGCCAGCAGCCCGTCGAGGGACACTGACTACGAGCAGTACTTC. It is translated as CASSPSRDTDYEQYF.

The DNA of the CDR3 is TGTGCCAGCAGTGAATCCCAGTTGCGGGAGCAGTTCTTC. Translated: CASSESQLREQFF. The chain recombines TRBV2 with TRBJ2-1; D not resolved. Germline V lookup: CDR1 SNHLY, CDR2 FYNNEI. The CDR3 runs 13 residues. Deletions cut 2 bases from V and 10 bases from J, with 12 bases between.

The rearrangement joins TRBV6-1 to TRBJ1-3, with 9 bases aligning to TRBD1. V gave up 5 bases and J gave up 4 bases; unmatched junction bases: 3. This CDR3 has 14 amino acids. Per germline, CDR1 MNHNS and CDR2 SASEGT. The CDR3 reads CASSPGQGGNTIYF. The DNA of the CDR3 is TGTGCCAGCAGTCCCGGACAGGGGGGAAACACCATATATTTT.

This clone was seen only once. This sequence joins TRBV19 and TRBJ1-1; D is unclear. CDR1 LNHDA and CDR2 SQIVND come from the germline V gene (reference sequence). This CDR3 is built from 16 residues. V gave up 0 bases and J gave up 3 bases, with 14 bases separating them. The CDR3 DNA sequence: TGTGCCAGTAGTATAGATCGGTTGCGGGAGGACACTGAAGCTTTCTTT. It specifies CASSIDRLREDTEAFF.

The V and J genes are TRBV5-4 and TRBJ2-7; 9 bases map to TRBD2. The J segment lost 7 bases and the V segment lost 0 bases, leaving 11 bases of the junction unmatched. Germline loops: CDR1 SGHNT, CDR2 YYREEE (reference sequence). The length of the CDR3 is 16 residues. CDR3 loop: CASSLALGGGGREQYF. In DNA, the CDR3 is TGTGCCAGCAGCTTGGCTCTAGGCGGGGGGGGGAGGGAGCAGTACTTC.

The rearrangement joins TRBV5-5 to TRBJ2-7; 9 bases fit TRBD1. The CDR3 is 17 amino acids. J lost 2 bases, V lost 3 bases, and 12 bases had no gene match. CDR1 and CDR2 from the germline V gene are SGHKS and YYEKEE (reference sequence). CDR3: CASSSMGGTGTTYEQYF. DNA of the CDR3: TGTGCCAGCAGCTCCATGGGGGGGACAGGGACAACCTACGAGCAGTACTTC.

The chain employs TRBV29-1 and TRBJ2-1; 10 positions match TRBD1. V was clipped by 0 bases and J by 8 bases; unmatched bases: 4. The CDR3 has 14 residues. The germline CDR1 and CDR2 sequences are SQVTM and ANQGSEA. The chain's CDR3 is CSVEDRDRGHEQFF. The CDR3 DNA sequence: TGCAGCGTTGAAGACCGGGACAGGGGCCATGAGCAGTTCTTC.

The genes are TRBV19 and TRBJ1-2; D unresolved. Germline V lookup: CDR1 LNHDA, CDR2 SQIVND (reference sequence). Trimming shortened V by 6 bases and J by 5 bases, and 16 bases separated the two germline ends. This CDR3 spans 14 amino acids. In DNA form, the CDR3 reads TGTGCCAGTAGCCAAATGCAGGATAAGTATGGCTACACCTTC. Translated: CASSQMQDKYGYTF.

The chain carries TRBV30 and TRBJ2-2; 12 nucleotides match TRBD2. Germline V lookup: CDR1 GTSNPN, CDR2 SVGIG (reference sequence). CDR3 length equals 16 residues. V lost 1 base and J lost 5; bases outside the gene matches: 5. DNA of the CDR3: TGTGCCTGGAGTGGACTAGCGGGAGTGGCGACCGGGGAGCTGTTTTTT. Residues: CAWSGLAGVATGELFF.

The chain joins TRBV9 to TRBJ1-1; D possibly corresponds to TRBD1 (5 bases). There are 16 residues in the CDR3. Per the germline V gene, CDR1 is SGDLS and CDR2 is YYNGEE. The V and J ends lost 3 bases and 1 base respectively, with 16 bases between them. DNA of the CDR3: TGTGCCAGCAGCGACTCCAGGGTATCTGGGAACACTGAAGCTTTCTTT. The encoded protein is CASSDSRVSGNTEAFF.

The rearrangement joins TRBV11-2 to TRBJ1-2; TRBD1 agrees at 9 bases. CDR3 length equals 14 residues. Germline V gene sequence: CDR1 SGHAT, CDR2 FQNNGV. The V and J ends lost 5 bases and 4 bases, in that order; junction bases with no gene match: 5. CDR3 residues: CASSPGQGIYGYTF. As DNA, the CDR3 is TGTGCCAGCAGCCCGGGACAGGGCATCTATGGCTACACCTTC.